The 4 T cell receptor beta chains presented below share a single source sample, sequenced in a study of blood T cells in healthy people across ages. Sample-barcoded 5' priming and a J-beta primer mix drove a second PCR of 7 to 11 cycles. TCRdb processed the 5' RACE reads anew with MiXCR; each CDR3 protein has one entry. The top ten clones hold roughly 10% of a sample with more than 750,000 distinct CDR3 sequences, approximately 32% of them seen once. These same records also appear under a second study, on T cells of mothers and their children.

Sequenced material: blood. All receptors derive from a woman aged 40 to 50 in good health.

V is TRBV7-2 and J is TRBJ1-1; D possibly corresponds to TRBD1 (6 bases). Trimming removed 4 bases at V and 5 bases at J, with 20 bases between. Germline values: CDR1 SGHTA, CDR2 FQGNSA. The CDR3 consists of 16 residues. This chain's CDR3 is CASSYLWGPLGTEAFF. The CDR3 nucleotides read TGTGCCAGCAGCTATTTATGGGGGCCCCTGGGGACTGAAGCTTTCTTT.

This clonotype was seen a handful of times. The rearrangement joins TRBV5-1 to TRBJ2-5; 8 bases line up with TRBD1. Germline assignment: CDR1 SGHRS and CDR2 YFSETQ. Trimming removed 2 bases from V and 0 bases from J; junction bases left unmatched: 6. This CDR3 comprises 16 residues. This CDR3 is CASSLIGQGNQETQYF. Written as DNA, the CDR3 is TGCGCCAGCAGCTTAATAGGACAGGGCAACCAAGAGACCCAGTACTTC.

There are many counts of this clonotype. The CDR3 coding sequence is TGCAGCGCTACCATGGACAGGGGAGGGGAGACCCAGTACTTC. Amino acids: CSATMDRGGETQYF. J is TRBJ2-5 and V is TRBV29-1, with TRBD1 matching 9 bases. This CDR3 spans 14 amino acids. The germline CDR1 and CDR2 sequences are SQVTM and ANQGSEA. The V segment lost 7 bases and the J segment 5 bases; nucleotides outside the gene matches: 11.

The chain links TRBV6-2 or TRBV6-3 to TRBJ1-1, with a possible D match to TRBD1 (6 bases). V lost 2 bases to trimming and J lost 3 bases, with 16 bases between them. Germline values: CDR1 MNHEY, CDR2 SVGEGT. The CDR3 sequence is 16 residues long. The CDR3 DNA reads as TGTGCCAGCAGTTACCTGAACGGGGGGGCTCACACTGAAGCTTTCTTT. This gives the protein CASSYLNGGAHTEAFF.